The source of this TCR beta chain is a study of shared clonotypes between healthy human individuals. Study-wide points: Naive subsets generally exceeded memory subsets in estimated richness. In contrast to clonotypes shared by all four donors, non-shared clonotypes had lower generation probabilities.

Per germline, CDR1 SGHTA and CDR2 FQGNSA. CDR3 length equals 15 residues. Sequenced by immunoSEQ multiplex PCR; TCRdb stores in-frame clones only, minus some. The data contain 180,000 or so clones, 90% to 95% of them singletons. Regarding this clone: What it binds is unknown. Germline and junction disagree at one end, which may indicate a read error.

The clonotype originates from a woman aged 25 to 39 in good health. This chain connects TRBV7-2 to TRBJ1-6; 7 bases agree with TRBD1. Specimen: naive CD4+ T cells sorted from blood. Subset in this sample: CD45RA+ positively selected. Written as DNA, the CDR3 is TGTGCCAGCAGCATAGCTACAGGGGATAATTCACCCCTCCACTTT. Its protein product is CASSIATGDNSPLHF.